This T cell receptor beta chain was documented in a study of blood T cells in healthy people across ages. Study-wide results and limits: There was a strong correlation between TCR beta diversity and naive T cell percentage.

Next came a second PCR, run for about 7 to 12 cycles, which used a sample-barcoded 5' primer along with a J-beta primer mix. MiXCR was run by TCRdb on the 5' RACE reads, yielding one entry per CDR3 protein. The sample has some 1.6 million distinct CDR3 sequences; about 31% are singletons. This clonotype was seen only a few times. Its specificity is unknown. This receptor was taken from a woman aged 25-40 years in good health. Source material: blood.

This CDR3 reads CASSYPGGAGADTQYF. The DNA of the CDR3 is TGTGCCAGCAGCTATCCCGGCGGGGCGGGGGCAGATACGCAGTATTTT. V usage is TRBV11-2 and J usage is TRBJ2-3; 7 bases are a match to TRBD2. The CDR3 is 16 amino acids. Looked up from germline, CDR1 is SGHAT and CDR2 is FQNNGV. The junction had 11 bases not matched to a gene; V was cut back by 4 bases and J by 4 bases. Full variable domain (remainder filled in from reference TRBV11-2 and TRBJ2-3): EAGVAQSPRYKIIEKRQSVAFWCNPISGHATLYWYQQILGQGPKLLIQFQNNGVVDDSQLPKDRFSAERLKGVDSTLKIQPAKLEDSAVYLCASSYPGGAGADTQYFGPGTRLTVL.